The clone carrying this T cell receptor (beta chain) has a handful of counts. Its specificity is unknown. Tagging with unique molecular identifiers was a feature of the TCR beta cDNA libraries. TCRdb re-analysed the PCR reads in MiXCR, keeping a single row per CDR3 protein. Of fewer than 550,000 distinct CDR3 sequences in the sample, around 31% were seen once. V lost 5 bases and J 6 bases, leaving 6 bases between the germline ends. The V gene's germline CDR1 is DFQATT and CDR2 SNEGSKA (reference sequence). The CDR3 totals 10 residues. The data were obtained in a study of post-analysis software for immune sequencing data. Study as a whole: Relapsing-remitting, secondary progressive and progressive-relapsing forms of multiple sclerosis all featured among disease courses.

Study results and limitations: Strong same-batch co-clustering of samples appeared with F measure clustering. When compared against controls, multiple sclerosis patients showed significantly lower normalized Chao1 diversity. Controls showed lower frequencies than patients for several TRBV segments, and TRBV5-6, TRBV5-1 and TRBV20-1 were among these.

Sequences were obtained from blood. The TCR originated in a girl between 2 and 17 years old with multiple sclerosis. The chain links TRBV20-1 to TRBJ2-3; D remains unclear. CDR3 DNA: TGCAGTGCTGCCAGGGATACGCAGTATTTT. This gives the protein CSAARDTQYF.